The 24 T cell receptor beta chains given below trace back to one sample, sequenced in a study of blood T cell repertoires in COVID-19. Libraries were prepared by immunoSEQ multiplex PCR; TCRdb keeps only in-frame clonotypes and omits some of them. The sample yields roughly 60,000 clones, roughly 85% seen once. The specimen was peripheral blood. The receptors come from a human donor in a cohort sampled during active COVID-19.

This chain links TRBV7-9 with TRBJ2-6, with D unresolved. The CDR3 sequence is 13 residues long. V lost 1 base, J lost 9 bases, and 7 bases lay in between. Germline lookup yields CDR1 SEHNR and CDR2 FQNEAQ (reference sequence). CDR3 DNA: TGTGCCAGCAGCTTAGACTCAGGCAACGTCCTGACTTTC. This codes for CASSLDSGNVLTF.

The chain combines TRBV9 with TRBJ1-1, with 9 bases fitting TRBD1. The CDR3 runs 15 residues. The J segment lost 5 bases and the V segment lost 0 bases, leaving 5 bases of the junction unmatched. The germline CDR1 and CDR2 sequences are SGDLS and YYNGEE. For the CDR3, the DNA is TGTGCCAGCAGCGTAGGCGGGACAGGGTGGACTGAAGCTTTCTTT. The encoded protein is CASSVGGTGWTEAFF.

This sequence joins TRBV4-1 and TRBJ1-2; 7 nucleotides agree with TRBD1. Germline loops: CDR1 MGHRA, CDR2 YSYEKL. There are 15 residues in the CDR3. With 0 bases clipped from V and 8 bases from J, the junction kept 9 bases outside the gene matches. The CDR3 coding sequence is TGCGCCAGCAGCCAAGAGGGAGGAGGGGGCGGAGGCTACACCTTC. Its protein product is CASSQEGGGGGGYTF.

The genes are TRBV7-2 and TRBJ2-7; the D gene is possibly TRBD1 (6 bases). Trimming stripped 4 bases from V and 2 bases from J, with 15 bases between. The CDR3 loop spans 15 amino acids. From germline, CDR1 is SGHTA and CDR2 FQGNSA. As DNA, the CDR3 is TGTGCCAGCAGCTCAAACAGAGGGGGAACCTACGAGCAGTACTTC. This codes for CASSSNRGGTYEQYF.

V is TRBV6-5 and J is TRBJ1-2; 8 bases map to TRBD1. This CDR3 has 13 residues. Germline CDR1 MNHEY, CDR2 SVGAGI. The trim removed 6 bases at V and 4 bases at J, leaving 4 bases unmatched. CDR3 residues: CASSPGTGYGYTF. Here the CDR3 DNA reads TGTGCCAGCAGCCCCGGGACAGGCTATGGCTACACCTTC.

This sequence joins TRBV6-5 and TRBJ2-3, with TRBD2 matching 7 bases. Germline values: CDR1 MNHEY, CDR2 SVGAGI. V shed 7 bases and J 3 bases; nucleotides not matched to a gene: 10. This CDR3 has 15 residues. The CDR3 coding sequence is TGTGCCAGCACCGCTCCCGGACTAGGGACAGATACGCAGTATTTT. Amino acid sequence: CASTAPGLGTDTQYF.

This clone showed up just a few times. Other DNA sequences in this specimen translate into the identical CDR3. V and J are TRBV9 and TRBJ1-2, with TRBD1 matching 9 bases. V shed 4 bases, J shed 4 bases, and the junction held 11 bases outside the gene matches. The CDR3 spans 16 residues. Germline V CDR1 and CDR2: SGDLS, YYNGEE. The CDR3 loop is CASSPRSGTGTYGYTF. The DNA for the CDR3 is TGTGCCAGCAGCCCCCGCTCGGGGACAGGGACCTATGGCTACACCTTC.

The chain joins TRBV9 to TRBJ2-7, with 12 bases matching TRBD2. Germline trimming cut 3 bases from V and 5 bases from J; bases unmatched to any gene: 3. This CDR3 has 14 amino acids. The germline gives CDR1 SGDLS, CDR2 YYNGEE. For the CDR3, the DNA is TGTGCCAGCAGCGGACTAGCGGGAGAACACGAGCAGTACTTC. It is translated as CASSGLAGEHEQYF. The whole variable domain, filled in from reference TRBV9 and TRBJ2-7, reads DSGVTQTPKHLITATGQRVTLRCSPRSGDLSVYWYQQSLDQGLQFLIQYYNGEERAKGNILERFSAQQFPDLHSELNLSSLELGDSALYFCASSGLAGEHEQYFGPGTRLTVT.

The V gene is TRBV6-5, the J gene TRBJ1-1; TRBD1 matches at 8 bases. There are 16 residues in the CDR3. V shed 4 bases, J shed 4 bases, and the junction held 11 bases outside the gene matches. Germline V gives CDR1 MNHEY, CDR2 SVGAGI. In DNA, the CDR3 is TGTGCCAGCAGTTTCCTTCTGACAGGGGCCTCCACTGAAGCTTTCTTT. Translated, it gives CASSFLLTGASTEAFF.

This clone was counted between two and nine times. The genes are TRBV7-9 and TRBJ2-7; D may be TRBD1 (6 bases). The CDR3 has 14 residues. Germline V CDR1 and CDR2: SEHNR, FQNEAQ (reference sequence). V gave up 2 bases and J gave up 6 bases, with 14 bases separating them. In DNA, the CDR3 is TGTGCCAGCAGCTTACGTAAACAGGGCCTCGAGCAGTACTTC. Residues: CASSLRKQGLEQYF.

The chain uses TRBV5-1 and TRBJ2-7; D is unresolved. The CDR3 totals 14 residues. V was trimmed by 0 bases and J by 2 bases, leaving 9 bases between them. Germline assignment: CDR1 SGHRS and CDR2 YFSETQ. The CDR3 sequence is CASSLEHLAYEQYF. CDR3 nucleotide sequence: TGCGCCAGCAGCTTGGAGCACCTGGCCTACGAGCAGTACTTC. The whole variable domain, remainder taken from reference TRBV5-1 and TRBJ2-7, is KAGVTQTPRYLIKTRGQQVTLSCSPISGHRSVSWYQQTPGQGLQFLFEYFSETQRNKGNFPGRFSGRQFSNSRSEMNVSTLELGDSALYLCASSLEHLAYEQYFGPGTRLTVT.

The chain is built from TRBV7-8 and TRBJ2-2; 10 bases line up with TRBD2. Germline V lookup: CDR1 SGHVS, CDR2 FQNEAQ. The CDR3 totals 18 residues. V was pared by 3 bases and J by 4 bases, with 11 bases of the junction left unmatched. CDR3 region: CASSFGLADFVSTGELFF. The DNA for the CDR3 is TGTGCCAGCAGCTTTGGACTAGCGGACTTTGTAAGCACCGGGGAGCTGTTTTTT.

The genes are TRBV27 and TRBJ2-2, with 14 bases aligning to TRBD2. V lost 8 bases and J lost 8; bases outside the gene matches: 7. Per germline, CDR1 MNHEY and CDR2 SMNVEV (reference sequence). The CDR3 spans 15 residues. CDR3 coding DNA: TGTGCCAGCCGACTAGCGGGAGGGCCGGCAGGGGAGCTGTTTTTT. Translating gives CASRLAGGPAGELFF.

The sample holds one count of this clone. This chain joins TRBV6-5 and TRBJ1-2, with D hard to call. Deletions cut 0 bases from V and 1 base from J, with 12 bases between. This CDR3 region has 16 residues. Germline V gene sequence: CDR1 MNHEY, CDR2 SVGAGI. The CDR3 bases are TGTGCCAGCAGTTACTCTGGGCATAAGGTTAACTATGGCTACACCTTC. Its translation is CASSYSGHKVNYGYTF.

The rearrangement uses TRBV30 and TRBJ2-3; 16 nucleotides agree with TRBD2. V lost 0 bases, J lost 6 bases, and 9 bases stayed unmatched. CDR1 and CDR2 (germline): GTSNPN, SVGIG (reference sequence). This CDR3 region has 18 residues. The CDR3 loop reads CAWSVRGTSGRAGDTQYF. The DNA of the CDR3 is TGTGCCTGGAGTGTACGCGGGACTAGCGGGAGGGCGGGGGATACGCAGTATTTT.

This clone appeared a single time. The rearrangement joins TRBV28 to TRBJ2-5, with D possibly TRBD2 on 6 matching bases. The CDR3 has 13 amino acids. V lost 3 bases and J lost 5, with 10 bases in between. Germline-derived CDR1 and CDR2 are MDHEN and SYDVKM. The CDR3 bases are TGTGCCAGCAGTTTGCTGGGGGGTGAGACCCAGTACTTC. Its protein product is CASSLLGGETQYF. The full variable domain, in which reference TRBV28 and TRBJ2-5 provide the parts outside the CDR3, is DVKVTQSSRYLVKRTGEKVFLECVQDMDHENMFWYRQDPGLGLRLIYFSYDVKMKEKGDIPEGYSVSREKKERFSLILESASTNQTSMYLCASSLLGGETQYFGPGTRLLVL.

The CDR3 DNA sequence: TGTGCCAGCAGTGTACTCCAGGGGGCCCTAGGCGAGCAGTACTTC. Translating it yields CASSVLQGALGEQYF. The rearrangement uses TRBV6-2 or TRBV6-3 and TRBJ2-7; TRBD1 matches 8 bases. The CDR3 length is 15 residues. Germline V gene sequence: CDR1 MNHEY, CDR2 SVGEGT. With V trimmed by 5 bases and J by 6 bases, 12 bases remained unmatched.

This rearrangement joins TRBV28 to TRBJ2-7; D possibly corresponds to TRBD1 (5 bases). CDR3 size: 13 residues. Germline values: CDR1 MDHEN, CDR2 SYDVKM. Trimming removed 2 bases at V and 2 bases at J, with 7 bases between. CDR3 residues: CASSLTGAYEQYF. DNA of the CDR3: TGTGCCAGCAGTTTAACAGGAGCCTACGAGCAGTACTTC.

A single count supports this clone. This chain uses TRBV25-1 with TRBJ2-1; D is perhaps TRBD1 (6 bases). CDR3 length: 16 amino acids. Trimming pared 4 bases from V and 1 base from J, leaving 14 bases between. The germline gives CDR1 MGHDK, CDR2 SYGVNS. The CDR3, as DNA: TGTGCCAGCAGTGGGGATAATGGACAGTCCTACAATGAGCAGTTCTTC. This codes for CASSGDNGQSYNEQFF.

This clone was detected only once. J is TRBJ2-1 and V is TRBV2; D perhaps matches TRBD1 (5 bases). This CDR3 is 15 amino acids long. CDR1 is SNHLY, CDR2 FYNNEI, per germline. Deletions cut 8 bases from V and 1 base from J, with 15 bases between. This CDR3 is CASSGQGLSYNEQFF. The CDR3 coding sequence is TGTGCCAGCTCGGGCCAGGGATTGTCCTACAATGAGCAGTTCTTC.

V usage is TRBV15 and J usage is TRBJ2-7; D not resolved. The CDR3 loop spans 13 amino acids. V lost 0 bases and J 7 bases, leaving 10 bases between the germline ends. CDR1 is LNHNV, CDR2 YYDKDF, per germline (reference sequence). DNA of the CDR3: TGTGCCACCAGCAGAGATCCGCACCGGGAGCAGTACTTC. The encoded protein is CATSRDPHREQYF.

The chain employs TRBV28 and TRBJ2-7; D gene unclear. The V end lost 7 bases, the J end lost 2 bases, and 15 bases lay between the germline ends. Germline CDR1 and CDR2: MDHEN and SYDVKM. The CDR3 is 14 residues long. The DNA for the CDR3 is TGTGCCAGCACCCTGGGCCAGCCGCCCTACGAGCAGTACTTC. It translates to CASTLGQPPYEQYF.

This clone came up a few times. The V gene is TRBV7-6, the J gene TRBJ1-4; 12 bases are a match to TRBD1. The junction had 5 bases not matched to a gene; V was cut back by 5 bases and J by 7 bases. CDR1 and CDR2 from the germline V gene are SGHVS and FNYEAQ. This CDR3 has 15 residues. The CDR3 loop reads CASSMGQGAREKLFF. The CDR3 bases are TGTGCCAGCAGCATGGGACAGGGGGCGCGTGAAAAACTGTTTTTT.

The genes are TRBV6-5 and TRBJ2-7; 9 nucleotides align to TRBD2. V shed 6 bases and J 7 bases; nucleotides not matched to a gene: 13. Germline V CDR1 and CDR2: MNHEY, SVGAGI. The CDR3 extends over 15 amino acids. DNA of the CDR3: TGTGCCAGCAGGTCGGTGTCTAGCGGGAAGGGGGAGCAGTACTTC. Protein: CASRSVSSGKGEQYF.